The clone carrying this T cell receptor beta chain came up many times. Its cognate antigen is unknown. MiXCR, run by TCRdb on the 5' RACE reads, gives a single entry per CDR3 protein. The sample gives around 960,000 distinct CDR3 sequences, over 9% of which show up once; around 1.6% is in the top ten. The data belong to a study of identical twins. Regarding the study as a whole: Models underestimated TCR alpha sharing (out-of-frame) in monozygotic twins. With beta out-of-frame sequences, excess sharing by twins was weaker. Whereas memory repertoires showed no such difference, abundant cord blood beta clonotypes carried fewer insertions.

These sequences were also reported in another study, on yellow fever vaccine responses in identical twins.

The sequence derives from a woman younger than 35 in good health. The specimen was PBMCs.

As DNA, the CDR3 is TGTGCCAGCAGTTACTCGTGGGGGTCTAGCACAGATACGCAGTATTTT. This gives the protein CASSYSWGSSTDTQYF. The chain carries TRBV6-2 or TRBV6-3 and TRBJ2-3; D is tentatively TRBD1 or TRBD2 (5 bases each). Trimming shortened V by 0 bases and J by 0 bases, and 10 bases separated the two germline ends. The CDR3 runs 16 residues. Germline lookup yields CDR1 MNHEY and CDR2 SVGEGT.